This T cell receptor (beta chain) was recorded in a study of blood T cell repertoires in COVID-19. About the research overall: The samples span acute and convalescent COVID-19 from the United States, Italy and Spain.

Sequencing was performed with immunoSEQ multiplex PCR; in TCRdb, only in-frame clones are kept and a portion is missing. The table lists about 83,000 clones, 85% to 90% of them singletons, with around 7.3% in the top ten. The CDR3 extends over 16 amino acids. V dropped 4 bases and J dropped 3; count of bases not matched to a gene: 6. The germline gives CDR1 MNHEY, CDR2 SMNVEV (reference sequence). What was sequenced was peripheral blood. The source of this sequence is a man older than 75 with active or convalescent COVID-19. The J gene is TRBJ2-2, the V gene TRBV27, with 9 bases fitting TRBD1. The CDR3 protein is CASSSLQGADTGELFF. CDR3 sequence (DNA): TGTGCCAGCAGTTCCCTACAGGGGGCTGACACCGGGGAGCTGTTTTTT.